This T cell receptor (beta chain) stems from a study of a mutant IDH1 vaccine in newly diagnosed glioma. About the study: Treated patients, averaging approximately 40 years, were around 62% male and around 40% female. Most patients had radiochemotherapy with temozolomide before enrollment; others had one alone.

The time point is: week 23, last vaccination. What each vaccine dose contained was 300 ug of mutant IDH1 20-mer peptide, accompanied by topical imiquimod. Each of the donors came in with new WHO grade 3 or 4 astrocytomas that were IDH1-mutant and ATRX-lost. Germline CDR1 and CDR2: SGHDT and YYEEEE. CDR3 size: 16 residues. Germline trimming cut 10 bases from V and 2 bases from J; bases unmatched to any gene: 17. Regarding the study as a whole: Induction of immune responses by the vaccine occurred in roughly 93% of patients.

TCRdb keeps only in-frame clones here, not all; method: immunoSEQ multiplex PCR. The sample includes approximately 79,000 clones, more than 70% seen only once; the top ten take 0.77%. As concerns this clone: Its antigen is currently unknown.

The chain carries TRBV5-6 and TRBJ2-5, with 7 positions matching TRBD2. The source was PBMCs, collected from a glioma patient whose treatment included an IDH1 peptide vaccine. The source is a woman between 50 and 59 years old with glioma. The CDR3 region has the DNA TGTGCCCCTTTTGTCGGGTGGGAGGGGAGGCAAGAGACCCAGTACTTC. This encodes CAPFVGWEGRQETQYF.